These T cell receptor beta chains were read from a single sample in a study of blood T cell repertoires in COVID-19. Assay: immunoSEQ multiplex PCR; the TCRdb copy retains only in-frame clones and omits some. The table lists fewer than 300,000 clones, around 81% of them singletons. Sequenced input: peripheral blood. Receptors originate from a woman aged 55-70 years with active or convalescent COVID-19. The CDR3 runs from the conserved cysteine through the conserved F or W. The D gene is left open where the match is weak. For some rows the clone size is stated as once, few or many, or as a class when expanded; others skip it.

D,V,J,size,DNA,CDR3
-,TRBV9,TRBJ1-1,-,TGTGCCAGCAGCGTACTCCAGGGGCCCTACACTGAAGCTTTCTTT,CASSVLQGPYTEAFF
TRBD1,TRBV5-1,TRBJ1-3,-,TGCGCCAGCAGCTGGGACAGGGTAACGACTGGCTCTGGAAACACCATATATTTT,CASSWDRVTTGSGNTIYF
-,TRBV7-2,TRBJ1-5,once,TGTGCCAGCAGCTGGGGGCCGGGGAAGGGCCAGCCCCAGCATTTT,CASSWGPGKGQPQHF
-,TRBV19,TRBJ1-5,-,TGTGCCAGTAGTCCCCGGGGAGCGCTTTGGCCCCAGCATTTT,CASSPRGALWPQHF
-,TRBV9,TRBJ2-3,once,TGTGCCAGCAGCGTGGACAGTCGAGATACGCAGTATTTT,CASSVDSRDTQYF
TRBD2,TRBV5-1,TRBJ2-3,-,TGCGCCAGCAGTTTTAGCGGGGGGGCTGTAGCAGATACGCAGTATTTT,CASSFSGGAVADTQYF
-,TRBV7-3,TRBJ2-1,-,TGTGCCAGCAGCTTAAACCCTACCGGCAGCGTCTCCTACAATGAGCAGTTCTTC,CASSLNPTGSVSYNEQFF
-,TRBV18,TRBJ1-5,-,TGTGCCAGCTCACCACCACAGGGAGTAAATCAGCCCCAGCATTTT,CASSPPQGVNQPQHF
-,TRBV5-4,TRBJ2-7,-,TGTGCCAGCAGCACCATAGGCGGTCGTGACGAGCAGTACTTC,CASSTIGGRDEQYF
-,TRBV30,TRBJ1-5,-,TGTGCCTGGAGTGTATGGCGGGGGAGCAATCAGCCCCAGCATTTT,CAWSVWRGSNQPQHF
TRBD1,TRBV7-9,TRBJ1-1,-,TGTGCCAGCAGCTTTTCAACAGGGGGCTCCCTCTTGTCTTTCTTT,CASSFSTGGSLLSFF
-,TRBV9,TRBJ2-3,-,TGTGCCAGCAGCGTAGAGGGGGTAAGCACAGATACGCAGTATTTT,CASSVEGVSTDTQYF
TRBD1,TRBV7-6,TRBJ1-6,-,TGTGCCAGCAGCTTAGAGGACAGGCCGACCTATAATTCACCCCTCCACTTT,CASSLEDRPTYNSPLHF
-,TRBV6-5,TRBJ2-5,few,TGTGCCAGCAGTTCTCTCGCGGATGGAGAGACCCAGTACTTC,CASSSLADGETQYF
-,TRBV14,TRBJ1-1,-,TGTGCCAGCAGCCAAGGTCATAACACTGAAGCTTTCTTT,CASSQGHNTEAFF
-,TRBV27,TRBJ2-7,-,TGTGCCAGCAATCCCGCAGGATCCTACGAGCAGTACTTC,CASNPAGSYEQYF
-,TRBV12-5,TRBJ1-2,-,TGTGCTAGTGGTCCCCCCCTAGGGGAGGCGAACTATGGCTACACCTTC,CASGPPLGEANYGYTF
TRBD1,TRBV29-1,TRBJ1-2,-,TGCAGCGTCGGGGGACAGGGAGACTATGGCTACACCTTC,CSVGGQGDYGYTF
-,TRBV2,TRBJ2-2,-,TGTGCCAGCAGTTCTGCCGCGGGCGGGACCGGGGAGCTGTTTTTT,CASSSAAGGTGELFF
-,TRBV5-1,TRBJ2-3,-,TGCGCCAGCAGCTTGGCACAGGGCTACACAGATACGCAGTATTTT,CASSLAQGYTDTQYF
-,TRBV7-2,TRBJ2-5,few,TGTGCCAGCAGCACAGGGACTATCGTGGAGACCCAGTACTTC,CASSTGTIVETQYF
-,TRBV10-3,TRBJ2-7,-,TGTGCCATCAGTGGGCAGGGATCCTACGAGCAGTACTTC,CAISGQGSYEQYF
TRBD1,TRBV6-5,TRBJ2-1,-,TGTGCCAGCAGGACAGGGGGGGCAAATGAGCAGTTCTTC,CASRTGGANEQFF
-,TRBV29-1,TRBJ1-2,-,TGCAGCTCCTCACCCCCAGGGCGACAGGATGGCTACACCTTC,CSSSPPGRQDGYTF
-,TRBV5-5,TRBJ1-5,-,TGTGCCAGCAGCTCGAGGACAGGCAATCAGCCCCAGCATTTT,CASSSRTGNQPQHF
-,TRBV6-5,TRBJ1-6,-,TGTGCCAGCAGTTACTCGAATCGGGGGGAGGGTTCACCCCTCCACTTT,CASSYSNRGEGSPLHF
-,TRBV4-1,TRBJ1-5,-,TGCGCCAGCAGCCAAGTCCTCCAGGGTCAGCCCCAGCATTTT,CASSQVLQGQPQHF
TRBD2,TRBV15,TRBJ2-5,-,TGTGCCACCAGCAGAGCGGGGACTAGCGGGGGGGCGCGGGAGACCCAGTACTTC,CATSRAGTSGGARETQYF
-,TRBV5-4,TRBJ2-5,-,TGTGCCAGCAGCTTGGCCTTACGGGGCCAAGAGACCCAGTACTTC,CASSLALRGQETQYF
TRBD2,TRBV5-5,TRBJ2-7,once,TGTGCCAGCAGCTTGGTGGTCGGGAGGGCCGAGCAGTACTTC,CASSLVVGRAEQYF
TRBD2,TRBV5-4,TRBJ2-5,once,TGTGCCAGCAGTCTGGGGTCTAGCGGGGGCCAAGAGACCCAGTACTTC,CASSLGSSGGQETQYF
-,TRBV27,TRBJ1-5,-,TGTGCCAGCAGTTTCCCCGGGCAGCCCCAGCATTTT,CASSFPGQPQHF
TRBD1,TRBV4-1,TRBJ2-5,-,TGCGCCAGCAGCCACGGGACAGGGAGGGGTGAGACCCAGTACTTC,CASSHGTGRGETQYF
TRBD2,TRBV9,TRBJ2-1,-,TGTGCCAGCAGCCTCCAGGCTCGGGCGGGGGGCGACAATGAGCAGTTCTTC,CASSLQARAGGDNEQFF
-,TRBV5-6,TRBJ2-5,few,TGTGCCAGCAGCTTGGGACAGGCCATCCAAGAGACCCAGTACTTC,CASSLGQAIQETQYF
-,TRBV6-4,TRBJ1-2,once,TGTGCCAGCAGGACTACAGGGTCGGGAGGCTACACCTTC,CASRTTGSGGYTF
-,TRBV7-6,TRBJ2-7,-,TGTGCCAGCAGCTTGAACATTCCGGGACACAGCTCCTACGAGCAGTACTTC,CASSLNIPGHSSYEQYF
TRBD1,TRBV5-1,TRBJ1-4,few,TGCGCCAGCAGCGAAGGGACAGGGGGTGAAAAACTGTTTTTT,CASSEGTGGEKLFF
-,TRBV25-1,TRBJ1-1,few,TGTGCCAGCAGAGCCGGGTTAGGCACTGAAGCTTTCTTT,CASRAGLGTEAFF
-,TRBV4-3,TRBJ1-3,once,TGCGCCAGCAGCCAAGATTGGGGCCAGGGAAACACCATATATTTT,CASSQDWGQGNTIYF
-,TRBV9,TRBJ2-7,-,TGTGCCAGCAGCGTAGGTGGGAGCCGGATGGAAGAGCAGTACTTC,CASSVGGSRMEEQYF
-,TRBV5-1,TRBJ1-2,-,TGCGCCAGCAGCGCCCGGACGGACAAGGGAGGCTACACCTTC,CASSARTDKGGYTF
TRBD2,TRBV5-4,TRBJ2-7,-,TGTGCCAGCAGCTTGGCCGGCGGGGGCTCCTACGAGCAGTACTTC,CASSLAGGGSYEQYF
TRBD1,TRBV7-2,TRBJ2-2,-,TGTGCCAGCAGCTTCGGGACAGCCGGGGAGCTGTTTTTT,CASSFGTAGELFF